This TCR beta chain was found in a study of T-cell reconstitution after alpha-beta-depleted transplantation in children. Study results and limitations: Reports say that about two months after transplant, the alpha-beta T cells came out of several hundred graft clones that had expanded. Where some patients showed high TCRbeta diversity at day 60, it came from recipient T cells and thymic progenitors that had survived.

Unique molecular identifiers were incorporated during preparation of the TCRbeta library. MiXCR, run by TCRdb on the PCR reads, gives a single entry per CDR3 protein. The table records around 190,000 distinct CDR3 sequences, 5.5% to 7% of them present only once. This clonotype was observed a few times. The antigen is unknown. This receptor was taken from a boy aged 2 to 10 with acute lymphoblastic leukemia, due to receive a stem cell transplant. Here the sequenced sample was PBMCs, taken before TCRalphabeta/CD19-depleted stem cell transplant.

The DNA for the CDR3 is TGTGCCAGCAGCTCGCCAAACAAGGATGAGCAGTTCTTC. Its translation: CASSSPNKDEQFF. The chain has TRBV7-2 and TRBJ2-1; D remains ambiguous. Trimming removed 4 bases from V and 8 bases from J, with 12 bases in between. The CDR3 has 13 amino acids. CDR1 and CDR2 from the germline V gene are SGHTA and FQGNSA. The whole variable domain, filled in from reference TRBV7-2 and TRBJ2-1, reads GAGVSQSPSNKVTEKGKDVELRCDPISGHTALYWYRQSLGQGLEFLIYFQGNSAPDKSGLPSDRFSAERTGGSVSTLTIQRTQQEDSAVYLCASSSPNKDEQFFGPGTRLTVL.